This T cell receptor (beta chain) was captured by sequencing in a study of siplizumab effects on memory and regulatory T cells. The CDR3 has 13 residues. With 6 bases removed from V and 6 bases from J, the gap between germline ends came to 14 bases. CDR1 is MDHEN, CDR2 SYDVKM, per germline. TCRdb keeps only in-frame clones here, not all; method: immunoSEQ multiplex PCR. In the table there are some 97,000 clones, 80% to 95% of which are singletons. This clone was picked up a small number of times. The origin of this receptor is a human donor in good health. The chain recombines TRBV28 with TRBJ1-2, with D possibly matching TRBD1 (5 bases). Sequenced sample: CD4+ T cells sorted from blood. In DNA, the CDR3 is TGTGCCAGCAGACTTTCTGCGGGGCATGGCTACACCTTC. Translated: CASRLSAGHGYTF.